The sequence of this T cell receptor beta chain was determined in a study of CD8 T cells in Susac syndrome. Sequencing targeted TCR beta in T cells from blood (CD8+ and CD4+). The individuals used as controls were healthy donors who had been matched for both age and sex. It was negative isolation that provided the CD8+ and CD4+ T cells, whereas TEMRA cells were enriched by FACS. It was with random hexamers that about 0.45 to 1 ug RNA was reverse transcribed. The CDR3 of TCR beta was amplified by immunoSEQ multiplex PCR across 54 Vbeta and 13 Jbeta. TCRdb analysed the immunoSEQ multiplex PCR reads with MiXCR anew, one entry per CDR3 protein. The sample contains 150,000 to 200,000 distinct CDR3 sequences, 80% to 95% of which appear only once. Germline V gene data show CDR1 as SEHNR and CDR2 as FQNEAQ (reference sequence). The CDR3 has 12 residues. V was pared by 1 base and J by 7 bases, with 4 bases between.

This clonotype was detected only once. This TCR came from a human donor in good health. The sequenced sample consisted of CD4+ T cells from PBMCs. The J gene is TRBJ1-4, the V gene TRBV7-9; D gene ambiguous. This CDR3 is CASSLGVEKLFF. CDR3 DNA sequence: TGTGCCAGCAGCTTAGGGGTTGAAAAACTGTTTTTT.